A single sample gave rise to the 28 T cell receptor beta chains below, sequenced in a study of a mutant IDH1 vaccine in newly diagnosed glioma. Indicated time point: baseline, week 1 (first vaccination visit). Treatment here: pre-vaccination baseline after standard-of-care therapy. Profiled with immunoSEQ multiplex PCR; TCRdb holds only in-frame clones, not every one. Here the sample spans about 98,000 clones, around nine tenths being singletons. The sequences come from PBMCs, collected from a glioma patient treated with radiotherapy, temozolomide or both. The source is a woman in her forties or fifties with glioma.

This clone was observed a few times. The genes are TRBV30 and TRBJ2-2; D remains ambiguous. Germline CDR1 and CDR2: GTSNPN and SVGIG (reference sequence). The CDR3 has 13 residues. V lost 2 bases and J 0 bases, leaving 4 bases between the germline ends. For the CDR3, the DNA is TGTGCCTGGAGTCTACCGAACACCGGGGAGCTGTTTTTT. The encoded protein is CAWSLPNTGELFF. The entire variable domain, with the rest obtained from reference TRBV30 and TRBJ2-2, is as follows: SQTIHQWPATLVQPVGSPLSLECTVEGTSNPNLYWYRQAAGRGLQLLFYSVGIGQISSEVPQNLSASRPQDRQFILSSKKLLLSDSGFYLCAWSLPNTGELFFGEGSRLTVL.

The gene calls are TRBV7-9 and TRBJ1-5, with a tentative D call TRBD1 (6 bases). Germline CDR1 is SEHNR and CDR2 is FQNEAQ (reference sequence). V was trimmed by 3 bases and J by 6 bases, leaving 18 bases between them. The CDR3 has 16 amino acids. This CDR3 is CASSFSRGLAGQPQHF. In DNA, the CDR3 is TGTGCCAGCAGCTTTTCCCGGGGGCTGGCGGGTCAGCCCCAGCATTTT.

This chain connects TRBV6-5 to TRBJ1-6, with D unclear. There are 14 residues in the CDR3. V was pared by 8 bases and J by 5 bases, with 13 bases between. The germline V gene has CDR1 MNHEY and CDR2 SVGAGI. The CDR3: CASAHRVHNSPLHF. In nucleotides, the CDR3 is TGTGCCAGCGCCCACCGGGTCCATAATTCACCCCTCCACTTT.

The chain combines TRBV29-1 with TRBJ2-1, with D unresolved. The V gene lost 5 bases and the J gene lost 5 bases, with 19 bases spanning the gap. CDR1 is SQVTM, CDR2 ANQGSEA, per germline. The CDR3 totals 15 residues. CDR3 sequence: CSVPTPIEADNEQFF. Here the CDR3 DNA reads TGCAGCGTTCCCACCCCGATAGAGGCCGACAATGAGCAGTTCTTC.

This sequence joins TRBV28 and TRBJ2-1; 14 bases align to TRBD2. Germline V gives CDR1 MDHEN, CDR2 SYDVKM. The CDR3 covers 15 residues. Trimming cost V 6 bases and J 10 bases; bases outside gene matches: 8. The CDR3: CASRPGLAGVGEQFF. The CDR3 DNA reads TGTGCCAGCAGGCCGGGACTAGCGGGAGTGGGAGAGCAGTTCTTC.

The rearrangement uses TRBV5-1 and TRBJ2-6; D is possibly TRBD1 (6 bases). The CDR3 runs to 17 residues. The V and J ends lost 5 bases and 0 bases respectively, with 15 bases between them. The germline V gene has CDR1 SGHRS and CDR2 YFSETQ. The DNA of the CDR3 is TGCGCCAGCAGTGAAGGACAGATGAACTCTGGGGCCAACGTCCTGACTTTC. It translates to CASSEGQMNSGANVLTF. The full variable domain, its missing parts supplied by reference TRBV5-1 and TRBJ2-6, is KAGVTQTPRYLIKTRGQQVTLSCSPISGHRSVSWYQQTPGQGLQFLFEYFSETQRNKGNFPGRFSGRQFSNSRSEMNVSTLELGDSALYLCASSEGQMNSGANVLTFGAGSRLTVL.

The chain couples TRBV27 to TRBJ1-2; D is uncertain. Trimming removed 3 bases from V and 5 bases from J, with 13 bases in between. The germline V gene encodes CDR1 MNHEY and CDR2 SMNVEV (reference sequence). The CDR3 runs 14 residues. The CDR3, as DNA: TGTGCCAGCAGTTTTATAGGAGTAGAGTATGGCTACACCTTC. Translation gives CASSFIGVEYGYTF.

The chain's CDR3 is CASSLTSNRGSSGANVLTF. CDR3 coding DNA: TGTGCCAGCAGCTTAACCTCGAACAGGGGCTCCTCTGGGGCCAACGTCCTGACTTTC. The chain uses TRBV7-3 and TRBJ2-6; 7 nucleotides match TRBD1. The CDR3 covers 19 residues. CDR1 and CDR2 from the germline V gene are SGHTA and FQGTGA. V gave up 0 bases and J gave up 0 bases; unmatched junction bases: 8.

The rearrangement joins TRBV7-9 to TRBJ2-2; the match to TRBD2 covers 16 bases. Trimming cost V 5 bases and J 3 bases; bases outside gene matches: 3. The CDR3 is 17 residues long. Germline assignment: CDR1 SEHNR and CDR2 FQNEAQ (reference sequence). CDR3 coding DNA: TGTGCCAGCAGCGGGACTAGCGGGAGGGCGGACACCGGGGAGCTGTTTTTT. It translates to CASSGTSGRADTGELFF. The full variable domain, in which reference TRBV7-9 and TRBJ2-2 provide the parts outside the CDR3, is DTGVSQNPRHKITKRGQNVTFRCDPISEHNRLYWYRQTLGQGPEFLTYFQNEAQLEKSRLLSDRFSAERPKGSFSTLEIQRTEQGDSAMYLCASSGTSGRADTGELFFGEGSRLTVL.

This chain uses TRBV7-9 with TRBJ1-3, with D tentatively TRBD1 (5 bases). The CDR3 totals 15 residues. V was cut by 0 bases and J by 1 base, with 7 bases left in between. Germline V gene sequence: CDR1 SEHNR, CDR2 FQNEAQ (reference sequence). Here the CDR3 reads CASSLAGGSGNTIYF. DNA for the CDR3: TGTGCCAGCAGCTTAGCTGGGGGATCTGGAAACACCATATATTTT.

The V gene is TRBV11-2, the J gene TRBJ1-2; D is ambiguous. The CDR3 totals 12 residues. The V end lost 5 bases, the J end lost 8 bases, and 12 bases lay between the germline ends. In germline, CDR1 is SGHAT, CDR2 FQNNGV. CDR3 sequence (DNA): TGTGCCAGCAGCCCGAGGGCCCTCGGCTACACCTTC. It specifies CASSPRALGYTF. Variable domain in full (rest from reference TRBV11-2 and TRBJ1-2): EAGVAQSPRYKIIEKRQSVAFWCNPISGHATLYWYQQILGQGPKLLIQFQNNGVVDDSQLPKDRFSAERLKGVDSTLKIQPAKLEDSAVYLCASSPRALGYTFGSGTRLTVV.

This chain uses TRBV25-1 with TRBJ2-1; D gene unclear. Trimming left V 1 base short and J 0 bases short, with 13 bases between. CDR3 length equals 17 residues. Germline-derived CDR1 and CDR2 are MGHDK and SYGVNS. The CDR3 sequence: CASSEWGRVSSYNEQFF. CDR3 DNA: TGTGCCAGCAGTGAATGGGGTCGGGTAAGCTCCTACAATGAGCAGTTCTTC. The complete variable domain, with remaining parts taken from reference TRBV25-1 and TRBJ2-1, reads EADIYQTPRYLVIGTGKKITLECSQTMGHDKMYWYQQDPGMELHLIHYSYGVNSTEKGDLSSESTVSRIRTEHFPLTLESARPSHTSQYLCASSEWGRVSSYNEQFFGPGTRLTVL.

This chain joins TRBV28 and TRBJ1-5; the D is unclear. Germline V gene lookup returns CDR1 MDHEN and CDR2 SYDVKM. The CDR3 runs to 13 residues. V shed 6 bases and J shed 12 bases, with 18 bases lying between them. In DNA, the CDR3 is TGTGCCAGCAGAGACCCCAACCCGAAATACCAGCATTTT. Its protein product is CASRDPNPKYQHF.

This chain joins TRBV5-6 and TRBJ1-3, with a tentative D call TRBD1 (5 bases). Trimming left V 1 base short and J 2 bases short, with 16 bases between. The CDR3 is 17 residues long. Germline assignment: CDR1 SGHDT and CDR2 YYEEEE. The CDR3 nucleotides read TGTGCCAGCAGCTTGTTTGGGGCAGGAGGGACTGGAAACACCATATATTTT. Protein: CASSLFGAGGTGNTIYF.

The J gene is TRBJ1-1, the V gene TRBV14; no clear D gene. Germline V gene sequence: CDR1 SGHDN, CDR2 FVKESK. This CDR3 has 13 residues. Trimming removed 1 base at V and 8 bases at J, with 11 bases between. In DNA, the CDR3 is TGTGCCAGCAGCCAAGCTATGAAGGCAGAAGCTTTCTTT. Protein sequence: CASSQAMKAEAFF.

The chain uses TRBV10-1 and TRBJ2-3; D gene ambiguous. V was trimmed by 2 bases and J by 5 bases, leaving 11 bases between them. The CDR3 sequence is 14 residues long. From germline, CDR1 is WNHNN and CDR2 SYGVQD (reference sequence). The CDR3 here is CASSEGGEIDTQYF. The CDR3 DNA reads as TGCGCCAGCAGTGAGGGTGGGGAAATAGATACGCAGTATTTT.

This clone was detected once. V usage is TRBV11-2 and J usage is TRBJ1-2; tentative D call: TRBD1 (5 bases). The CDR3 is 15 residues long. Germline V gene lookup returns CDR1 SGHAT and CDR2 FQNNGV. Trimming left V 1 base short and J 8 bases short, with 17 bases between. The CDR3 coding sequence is TGTGCCAGCAGCTTAGTATTCAGTTGGGACGGCGGCTACACCTTC. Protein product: CASSLVFSWDGGYTF.

CDR3 sequence reads: CATSTGVFDEQYF. In nucleotides, the CDR3 is TGTGCCACCAGCACAGGGGTATTCGACGAGCAGTACTTC. V and J are TRBV15 and TRBJ2-5; D may be TRBD1 (6 bases). The J call could be wrong; TRBJ2-7 is a better fit for the DNA end. The CDR3 consists of 13 residues. The germline CDR1 and CDR2 sequences are LNHNV and YYDKDF (reference sequence).

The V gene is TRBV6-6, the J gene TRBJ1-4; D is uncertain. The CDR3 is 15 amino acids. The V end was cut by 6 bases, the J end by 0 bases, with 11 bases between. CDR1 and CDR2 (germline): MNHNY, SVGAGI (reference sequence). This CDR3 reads CASSESAATNEKLFF. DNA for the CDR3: TGTGCCAGCAGCGAATCGGCTGCAACTAATGAAAAACTGTTTTTT.

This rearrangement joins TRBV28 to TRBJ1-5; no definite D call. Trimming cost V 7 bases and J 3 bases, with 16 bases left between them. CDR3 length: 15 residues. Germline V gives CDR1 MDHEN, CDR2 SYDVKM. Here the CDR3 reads CASTDQSGANQPQHF. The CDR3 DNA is TGTGCCAGCACCGACCAAAGTGGAGCCAATCAGCCCCAGCATTTT.

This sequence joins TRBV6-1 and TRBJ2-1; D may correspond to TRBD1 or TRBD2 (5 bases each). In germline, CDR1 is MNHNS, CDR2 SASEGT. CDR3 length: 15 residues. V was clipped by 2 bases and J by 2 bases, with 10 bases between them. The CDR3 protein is CASSERPGPYNEQFF. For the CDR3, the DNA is TGTGCCAGCAGTGAAAGACCGGGACCCTACAATGAGCAGTTCTTC.

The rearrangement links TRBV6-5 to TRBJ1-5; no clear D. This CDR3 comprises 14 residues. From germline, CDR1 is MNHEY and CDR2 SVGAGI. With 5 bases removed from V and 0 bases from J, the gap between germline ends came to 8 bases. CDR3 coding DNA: TGTGCCAGCAGTACAAGGGATAGCAATCAGCCCCAGCATTTT. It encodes CASSTRDSNQPQHF.

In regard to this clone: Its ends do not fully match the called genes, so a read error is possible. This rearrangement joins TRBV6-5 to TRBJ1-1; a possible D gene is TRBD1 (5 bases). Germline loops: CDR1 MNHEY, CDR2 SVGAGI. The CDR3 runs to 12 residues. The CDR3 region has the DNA TGTGCCAGCAGGGGGGGGGACGGCAGCTCGATCTTT. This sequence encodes CASRGGDGSSIF.

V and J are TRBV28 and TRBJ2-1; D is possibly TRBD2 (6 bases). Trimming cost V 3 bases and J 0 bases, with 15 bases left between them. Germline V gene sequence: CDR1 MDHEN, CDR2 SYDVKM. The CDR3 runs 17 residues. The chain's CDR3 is CASSFPPSASSYNEQFF. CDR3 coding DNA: TGTGCCAGCAGTTTCCCCCCTAGCGCCAGCTCCTACAATGAGCAGTTCTTC.

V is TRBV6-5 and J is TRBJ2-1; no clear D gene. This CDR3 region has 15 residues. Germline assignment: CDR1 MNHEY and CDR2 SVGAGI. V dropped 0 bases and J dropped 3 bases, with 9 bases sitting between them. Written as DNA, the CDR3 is TGTGCCAGCAGTTACTCGCGGAACAGCTACAATGAGCAGTTCTTC. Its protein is CASSYSRNSYNEQFF.

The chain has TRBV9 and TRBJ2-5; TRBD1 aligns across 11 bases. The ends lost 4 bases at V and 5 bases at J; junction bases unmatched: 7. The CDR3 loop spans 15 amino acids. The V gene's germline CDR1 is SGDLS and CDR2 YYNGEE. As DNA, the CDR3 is TGTGCCAGCAGCAGGGACAGGGGGGTATGGGAGACCCAGTACTTC. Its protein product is CASSRDRGVWETQYF.

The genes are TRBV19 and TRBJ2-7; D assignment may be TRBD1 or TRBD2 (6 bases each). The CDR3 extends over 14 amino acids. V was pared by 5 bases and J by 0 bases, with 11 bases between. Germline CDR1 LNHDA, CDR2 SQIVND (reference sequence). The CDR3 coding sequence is TGTGCCAGTAGTCCAAGGGGGGTCTCCTACGAGCAGTACTTC. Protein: CASSPRGVSYEQYF.

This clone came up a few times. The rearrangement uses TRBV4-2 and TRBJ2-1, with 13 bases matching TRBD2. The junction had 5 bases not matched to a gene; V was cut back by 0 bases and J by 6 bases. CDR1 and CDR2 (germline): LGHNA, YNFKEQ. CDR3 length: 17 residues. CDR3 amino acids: CASSQDLTSGRANEQFF. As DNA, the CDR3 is TGTGCCAGCAGCCAAGATCTAACTAGCGGGAGGGCCAATGAGCAGTTCTTC.